A single sample gave rise to the 21 T cell receptor beta chains below, sequenced in a study of vaccination and CD4 T cells after COVID-19. Cultured CD4+ T cells had their DNA profiled by the Oncomine TCR Beta short-read assay. MiXCR was run by TCRdb on the PCR reads, yielding one entry per CDR3 protein. The sample lists 11,000 to 15,000 distinct CDR3 sequences, about 29% occurring once. The antigens of these receptors remain unknown. Treatment meaning: 10-day PBMC culture with coronavirus spike peptide pools or control peptides (ViraFEST assay). The source material was cultured CD4+ T cells from blood. All receptors come from a human donor with COVID-19.

This clonotype was found a few times. V and J are TRBV20-1 and TRBJ2-7; possible D gene TRBD1, 5 bases. V was pared by 6 bases and J by 0 bases, with 24 bases between. Germline V CDR1 and CDR2: DFQATT, SNEGSKA (reference sequence). This CDR3 comprises 17 residues. The CDR3 loop is CSAYKGVITTSSYEQYF. The CDR3 nucleotides are TGCAGTGCCTATAAAGGGGTGATAACCACCAGCTCCTACGAGCAGTACTTC.

V and J are TRBV25-1 and TRBJ1-1; D not resolved. In germline, CDR1 is MGHDK, CDR2 SYGVNS. CDR3 length: 15 residues. V lost 6 bases and J lost 1, with 15 bases in between. CDR3 bases: TGTGCCAGCAGAGACCGCCTCACAAGGAACACTGAAGCTTTCTTT. It encodes CASRDRLTRNTEAFF.

The V and J genes are TRBV2 and TRBJ1-2, with D perhaps TRBD1 (6 bases). This CDR3 spans 14 amino acids. Germline-derived CDR1 and CDR2 are SNHLY and FYNNEI. The germline V and J ends were trimmed by 4 bases and 2 bases, with 11 bases remaining between them. The CDR3 nucleotides read TGTGCCAGCAGTGGACAGGTAGCCAACTATGGCTACACCTTC. Translating gives CASSGQVANYGYTF. The variable domain in full, completed from reference TRBV2 and TRBJ1-2, reads EPEVTQTPSHQVTQMGQEVILRCVPISNHLYFYWYRQILGQKVEFLVSFYNNEISEKSEIFDDQFSVERPDGSNFTLKIRSTKLEDSAMYFCASSGQVANYGYTFGSGTRLTVV.

The sample holds a few counts of this clonotype. The chain recombines TRBV7-9 with TRBJ1-1, with 7 nucleotides matching TRBD1. Germline CDR1 SEHNR, CDR2 FQNEAQ (reference sequence). The CDR3 runs to 13 residues. Losses at the gene ends were 5 bases for V and 1 base for J; bases not matched to a gene: 1. CDR3 in amino acids: CASSRTGNTEAFF. As DNA, the CDR3 is TGTGCCAGCAGCCGGACAGGGAACACTGAAGCTTTCTTT.

The V call is TRBV11-2, the J call TRBJ2-5; D remains ambiguous. Trimming removed 5 bases from V and 0 bases from J, with 13 bases in between. CDR1 SGHAT and CDR2 FQNNGV come from the germline V gene. This CDR3 has 15 amino acids. CDR3 sequence reads: CASSPRTNYQETQYF. The DNA of the CDR3 is TGTGCCAGCAGCCCCCGGACGAACTACCAAGAGACCCAGTACTTC.

A single count supports this clonotype. The chain couples TRBV5-1 to TRBJ2-7; TRBD1 might be the D (5 bases). The ends were cut back, 4 bases at V and 5 bases at J, with 28 bases in the middle. The CDR3 has 18 amino acids. Looked up from germline, CDR1 is SGHRS and CDR2 is YFSETQ. CDR3: CASSPSFSAGISFHEQYF. The CDR3 DNA reads as TGCGCCAGCAGCCCAAGCTTTTCCGCAGGGATCTCCTTCCACGAGCAGTACTTC.

This clonotype has a handful of counts. The genes are TRBV2 and TRBJ2-7; D gene unclear. Germline loops: CDR1 SNHLY, CDR2 FYNNEI. Trimming stripped 1 base from V and 4 bases from J, with 14 bases between. The CDR3 runs to 15 residues. CDR3 bases: TGTGCCAGCAGTGAAGAAGGAGTAGGAGCATACGAGCAGTACTTC. Residues: CASSEEGVGAYEQYF.

This clonotype was seen more than once but under ten times. Germline is not matched at one junction end, which may reflect a read error. DNA for the CDR3: TGTGCCAGTAGCTTAGAATCCAGGGGTGGCGAGACCCAGTACTTC. The encoded protein is CASSLESRGGETQYF. The chain is built from TRBV11-2 and TRBJ2-5, with a tentative D call TRBD1 (6 bases). This CDR3 is 15 amino acids long. Germline values: CDR1 SGHAT, CDR2 FQNNGV.

This chain links TRBV20-1 with TRBJ1-5; tentative D call: TRBD1 (5 bases). The V gene lost 3 bases and the J gene lost 2 bases, with 11 bases spanning the gap. Germline loops: CDR1 DFQATT, CDR2 SNEGSKA (reference sequence). This CDR3 has 14 residues. CDR3 nucleotides: TGCAGTGCTAGCCCGGGGGAGGGCAATCAGCCCCAGCATTTT. Its translation: CSASPGEGNQPQHF.

The J gene is TRBJ2-7, the V gene TRBV7-2; D gene uncertain. CDR3 length equals 16 residues. The V gene lost 1 base and the J gene lost 6 bases, with 19 bases spanning the gap. Germline-derived CDR1 and CDR2 are SGHTA and FQGNSA. The CDR3 protein is CASSLDIWQNPREQYF. CDR3 coding DNA: TGTGCCAGCAGCTTAGATATATGGCAGAATCCCCGCGAGCAGTACTTC.

V and J are TRBV2 and TRBJ2-1; 8 nucleotides line up with TRBD1. Unmatched junction bases numbered 3, after V lost 5 bases and J lost 0 bases. The CDR3 runs to 15 residues. CDR1 and CDR2 from the germline V gene are SNHLY and FYNNEI. The CDR3 loop is CASSPDRGSYNEQFF. The CDR3 region has the DNA TGTGCCAGCAGTCCAGACAGGGGCTCCTACAATGAGCAGTTCTTC. Full variable domain (remainder filled in from reference TRBV2 and TRBJ2-1): EPEVTQTPSHQVTQMGQEVILRCVPISNHLYFYWYRQILGQKVEFLVSFYNNEISEKSEIFDDQFSVERPDGSNFTLKIRSTKLEDSAMYFCASSPDRGSYNEQFFGPGTRLTVL.

This clonotype turned up a few times. This chain uses TRBV19 with TRBJ1-6; D gene unclear. The germline V gene has CDR1 LNHDA and CDR2 SQIVND (reference sequence). The CDR3 length is 14 residues. Trimming removed 7 bases at V and 5 bases at J, with 12 bases between. The CDR3 coding sequence is TGTGCCAGTACCCCCCTAGCTGATAATTCACCCCTCCACTTT. It codes for CASTPLADNSPLHF. The variable domain in full, completed from reference TRBV19 and TRBJ1-6, reads DGGITQSPKYLFRKEGQNVTLSCEQNLNHDAMYWYRQDPGQGLRLIYYSQIVNDFQKGDIAEGYSVSREKKESFPLTVTSAQKNPTAFYLCASTPLADNSPLHFGNGTRLTVT.

The chain is built from TRBV6-2 or TRBV6-3 and TRBJ2-7; maybe TRBD2 (6 bases). The V end was cut by 7 bases, the J end by 0 bases, with 16 bases between. The CDR3 is 15 residues long. Germline values: CDR1 MNHEY, CDR2 SVGEGT. The CDR3 spells CASTDGGLDSYEQYF. CDR3 in DNA: TGTGCCAGCACCGACGGGGGACTCGACTCCTACGAGCAGTACTTC.

This clonotype is classed as medium-sized. J is TRBJ1-5 and V is TRBV30; the match to TRBD1 covers 8 bases. V trimming: 5 bases; J trimming: 2 bases; junction bases outside the gene matches: 2. This CDR3 contains 13 residues. Per the germline V gene, CDR1 is GTSNPN and CDR2 is SVGIG (reference sequence). CDR3 in amino acids: CAWGQGGNQPQHF. The CDR3 DNA follows: TGTGCCTGGGGACAGGGAGGCAATCAGCCCCAGCATTTT.

This clonotype occurred a few times. A read error may produce the germline difference seen at one junction end. The chain employs TRBV7-7 and TRBJ2-1; D may be TRBD2 (5 bases). Germline-derived CDR1 and CDR2 are SSHAT and FNYEAQ (reference sequence). This CDR3 is 13 amino acids long. The CDR3 DNA follows: TGTGCTAGCAGCCGGACTCTCCGGGATGAGCAGTTCTTC. It codes for CASSRTLRDEQFF.

The V call is TRBV6-1, the J call TRBJ2-2; D not certain. CDR1 and CDR2 from the germline V gene are MNHNS and SASEGT. V was cut by 6 bases and J by 2 bases, with 13 bases left in between. The CDR3 consists of 15 residues. The chain's CDR3 is CASSFALRNTGELFF. The CDR3 nucleotides are TGTGCCAGCAGCTTCGCCCTGAGAAACACCGGGGAGCTGTTTTTT.

The chain employs TRBV10-3 and TRBJ2-3; 7 nucleotides line up with TRBD1. Looked up from germline, CDR1 is ENHRY and CDR2 is SYGVKD. The CDR3 covers 14 residues. The ends lost 7 bases at V and 2 bases at J; junction bases unmatched: 6. The CDR3 bases are TGTGCCATCAAACGGGACAGAACCACAGATACGCAGTATTTT. Protein product: CAIKRDRTTDTQYF.

V usage is TRBV20-1 and J usage is TRBJ2-3; possibly TRBD2 for D (6 bases). Germline V gene sequence: CDR1 DFQATT, CDR2 SNEGSKA (reference sequence). Trimming stripped 3 bases from V and 5 bases from J, with 21 bases between. This CDR3 contains 16 residues. This chain's CDR3 is CSASIGRGLGGDTQYF. For the CDR3, the DNA is TGCAGTGCTAGCATCGGGCGGGGCTTAGGAGGAGATACGCAGTATTTT.

Judged by abundance, this clonotype is medium-sized. This sequence joins TRBV7-9 and TRBJ2-2, with TRBD1 as a possible D gene (7 bases). V was shortened by 3 bases and J by 8 bases, with 19 bases between the two germline ends. CDR1 is SEHNR, CDR2 FQNEAQ, per germline (reference sequence). CDR3 length: 16 amino acids. The CDR3 bases are TGTGCCAGCAGCTTCAGCAGGGGGGTACTGGCTGGGGAGCTGTTTTTT. Amino acids: CASSFSRGVLAGELFF.

V is TRBV5-6 and J is TRBJ1-1; D is undetermined. Looked up from germline, CDR1 is SGHDT and CDR2 is YYEEEE. V was clipped by 1 base and J by 4 bases, with 17 bases between them. CDR3 size: 16 residues. As DNA, the CDR3 is TGTGCCAGCAGCTTGTCTCCACGGGCCGGATCCACTGAAGCTTTCTTT. Residues: CASSLSPRAGSTEAFF.

This clonotype has just a few counts. The rearrangement joins TRBV5-4 to TRBJ2-1; 9 nucleotides align to TRBD2. Germline CDR1 and CDR2: SGHNT and YYREEE (reference sequence). Trimming at V came to 2 bases and at J to 1 base, leaving 13 bases not matched to a gene. The CDR3 runs 19 residues. The CDR3: CASSFGVWSAGGSYNEQFF. Written as DNA, the CDR3 is TGTGCCAGCAGCTTCGGTGTATGGTCGGCGGGGGGGTCCTACAATGAGCAGTTCTTC.